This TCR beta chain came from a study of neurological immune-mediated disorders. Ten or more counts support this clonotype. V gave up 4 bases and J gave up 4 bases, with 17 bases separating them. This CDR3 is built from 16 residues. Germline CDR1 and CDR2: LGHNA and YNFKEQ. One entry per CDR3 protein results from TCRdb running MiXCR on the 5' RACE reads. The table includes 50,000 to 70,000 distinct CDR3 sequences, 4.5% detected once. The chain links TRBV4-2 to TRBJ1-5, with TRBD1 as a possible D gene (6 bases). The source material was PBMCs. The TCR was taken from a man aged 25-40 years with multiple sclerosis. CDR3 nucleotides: TGTGCCAGCAGCCCTGGGGGGGGCGGTACAAATCAGCCCCAGCATTTT. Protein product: CASSPGGGGTNQPQHF.